The 8 T cell receptor beta chains presented below share a single source sample, sequenced in a study of cytomegalovirus exposure and HLA in healthy donors. The primer mix had 60 Vbeta and 13 Jbeta primers. Some clones are missing from TCRdb's copy, which holds only in-frame ones; the method was immunoSEQ multiplex PCR. The sample records almost 200,000 clones, roughly 80% being singletons. Sequencing input: PBMCs. These receptors came from a male donor in good health and CMV-seropositive.

This clone has more than one count but fewer than ten. This sequence joins TRBV7-8 and TRBJ2-7; weak D call: TRBD1 (5 bases). V lost 6 bases and J lost 0, with 12 bases in between. The length of the CDR3 is 14 residues. The germline V gene has CDR1 SGHVS and CDR2 FQNEAQ. CDR3 DNA: TGTGCCAGCAGTTCGACGGACACCTCCTACGAGCAGTACTTC. Its protein is CASSSTDTSYEQYF.

The chain uses TRBV5-1 and TRBJ1-1, with D maybe TRBD1 (5 bases). The CDR3 covers 13 residues. Germline V lookup: CDR1 SGHRS, CDR2 YFSETQ. Trimming took off 5 bases at V and 1 base at J, with 9 bases between the two ends. CDR3 amino acids: CASRVGGNTEAFF. The DNA for the CDR3 is TGCGCCAGCAGGGTCGGGGGGAACACTGAAGCTTTCTTT.

The chain joins TRBV6-5 to TRBJ1-2; a possible D gene is TRBD1 (5 bases). Trimming stripped 0 bases from V and 6 bases from J, with 17 bases between. CDR1 and CDR2 from the germline V gene are MNHEY and SVGAGI. The CDR3 is made up of 16 amino acids. CDR3 in DNA: TGTGCCAGCAGTTACTCGGGCCTCGGGGGACCGAATGGCTACACCTTC. Translating it yields CASSYSGLGGPNGYTF.

The chain is built from TRBV27 and TRBJ1-6, with 7 nucleotides matching TRBD1. This CDR3 is 16 amino acids long. CDR1 and CDR2 from the germline V gene are MNHEY and SMNVEV (reference sequence). Unmatched junction bases numbered 6, after V lost 7 bases and J lost 0 bases. The CDR3 loop is CASTGQESSYNSPLHF. In DNA, the CDR3 is TGTGCCAGCACCGGACAGGAGAGCTCCTATAATTCACCCCTCCACTTT.

The V call is TRBV20-1, the J call TRBJ1-2; tentative D call: TRBD1 (5 bases). This CDR3 is 11 amino acids long. Germline-derived CDR1 and CDR2 are DFQATT and SNEGSKA (reference sequence). The V gene lost 3 bases and the J gene lost 7 bases, with 9 bases spanning the gap. CDR3 DNA sequence: TGCAGTGCTAGTCTGGGGCTTGGCTACACCTTC. Amino acids: CSASLGLGYTF.

This chain links TRBV9 with TRBJ2-3, with TRBD2 identical over 9 bases. With V trimmed by 3 bases and J by 0 bases, 8 bases remained unmatched. This CDR3 spans 17 amino acids. CDR1 is SGDLS, CDR2 YYNGEE, per germline. The CDR3 loop is CASSAEGGGASTDTQYF. DNA of the CDR3: TGTGCCAGCAGCGCCGAGGGCGGGGGGGCAAGCACAGATACGCAGTATTTT.

This clone has only one observation. This sequence joins TRBV7-2 and TRBJ1-5; a weak D match, TRBD1 (6 bases). The CDR3 is made up of 15 amino acids. CDR1 and CDR2 (germline): SGHTA, FQGNSA. With 2 bases removed from V and 3 bases from J, the gap between germline ends came to 11 bases. The chain's CDR3 is CASSLWTANNQPQHF. In DNA, the CDR3 is TGTGCCAGCAGCTTATGGACAGCCAACAATCAGCCCCAGCATTTT.

This sequence joins TRBV5-6 and TRBJ2-7, with D maybe TRBD2 (5 bases). This CDR3 region has 16 residues. V was shortened by 0 bases and J by 2 bases, with 15 bases between the two germline ends. Germline V gives CDR1 SGHDT, CDR2 YYEEEE. The CDR3, as DNA: TGTGCCAGCAGCTTGGCCTTCGGGGTAGCAGCCTACGAGCAGTACTTC. This sequence encodes CASSLAFGVAAYEQYF.